Listed here are 30 T cell receptor beta chains from one sample, sequenced in a study of neurological immune-mediated disorders. TCRdb passed the 5' RACE reads through MiXCR, listing each CDR3 protein once. The repertoire holds tens of thousands of distinct CDR3 sequences, with around 4.2% as singletons. Sequenced material: PBMCs. The source is a man aged 25-45 years with multiple sclerosis.

At least ten counts were recorded for this clonotype. The V and J genes are TRBV18 and TRBJ2-5; 8 bases line up with TRBD2. The CDR3 loop spans 15 amino acids. J lost 5 bases, V lost 2 bases, and 7 bases had no gene match. CDR1 KGHSH and CDR2 LQKENI come from the germline V gene. The CDR3 coding sequence is TGTGCCAGCTCACCAATTCTTAGCGGGGTGGAGACCCAGTACTTC. This sequence encodes CASSPILSGVETQYF.

This clonotype came up many times. The chain is built from TRBV5-1 and TRBJ2-2; D remains ambiguous. This CDR3 comprises 12 residues. Germline-derived CDR1 and CDR2 are SGHRS and YFSETQ. V was trimmed by 3 bases and J by 3 bases, leaving 3 bases between them. DNA of the CDR3: TGCGCCAGCAGCTACTACACCGGGGAGCTGTTTTTT. Protein sequence: CASSYYTGELFF.

This clonotype was found many times. The chain is built from TRBV7-2 and TRBJ2-4, with 11 bases identical to TRBD2. Germline CDR1 SGHTA, CDR2 FQGNSA. J gave up 4 bases and V 4 bases, and 6 bases lay outside the gene matches. CDR3 length: 16 residues. This chain's CDR3 is CASSWERLAGKNIQYF. For the CDR3, the DNA is TGTGCCAGCAGCTGGGAAAGACTAGCGGGGAAAAACATTCAGTACTTC. Complete variable domain (other parts from reference TRBV7-2 and TRBJ2-4): GAGVSQSPSNKVTEKGKDVELRCDPISGHTALYWYRQSLGQGLEFLIYFQGNSAPDKSGLPSDRFSAERTGGSVSTLTIQRTQQEDSAVYLCASSWERLAGKNIQYFGAGTRLSVL.

The sample holds many counts of this clonotype. CDR3 coding DNA: TGCAGTGCTAGTAATGAGGGGGAAGGCACAGATACGCAGTATTTT. Amino acid sequence: CSASNEGEGTDTQYF. The V call is TRBV20-1, the J call TRBJ2-3; a possible D gene is TRBD1 (6 bases). There are 15 residues in the CDR3. V lost 3 bases and J 1 base, leaving 14 bases between the germline ends. CDR1 is DFQATT, CDR2 SNEGSKA, per germline (reference sequence).

There are many counts of this clonotype. The rearrangement uses TRBV20-1 and TRBJ2-7; a weak D match, TRBD2 (5 bases). Looked up from germline, CDR1 is DFQATT and CDR2 is SNEGSKA (reference sequence). Trimming took off 1 base at V and 4 bases at J, with 11 bases between the two ends. The CDR3 has 13 amino acids. CDR3 in DNA: TGCAGTGCTAGAGGGGAGACGGATTACGAGCAGTACTTC. It codes for CSARGETDYEQYF.

This clonotype has at least ten counts. The chain has TRBV5-5 and TRBJ2-1; 10 bases line up with TRBD2. The V gene end was trimmed by 4 bases and the J gene end by 4 bases; junction bases not matched to a gene: 5. Germline loops: CDR1 SGHKS, CDR2 YYEKEE (reference sequence). The CDR3 covers 15 residues. CDR3 sequence (DNA): TGTGCCAGCAGCACCGGGACTAGCGAGTACAATGAGCAGTTCTTC. It is translated as CASSTGTSEYNEQFF.

This clonotype has a count of ten or more. This chain joins TRBV6-6 and TRBJ1-5; D might be TRBD1 (5 bases). The CDR3 length is 15 residues. Germline V gene lookup returns CDR1 MNHNY and CDR2 SVGAGI (reference sequence). Trimming took 6 bases from V and 5 from J, leaving 17 bases between them. The CDR3 is CASSDPTDPHQPQHF. The CDR3 region has the DNA TGTGCCAGCAGCGATCCGACAGACCCTCATCAGCCCCAGCATTTT.

At least ten counts were recorded for this clonotype. The chain joins TRBV20-1 to TRBJ1-1; D is undetermined. From germline, CDR1 is DFQATT and CDR2 SNEGSKA (reference sequence). CDR3 size: 11 residues. Trimming left V 3 bases short and J 7 bases short, with 9 bases between. CDR3 nucleotides: TGCAGTGCTAGTGGGCAGGTTGAAGCTTTCTTT. Translation: CSASGQVEAFF.

This sequence joins TRBV20-1 and TRBJ2-5; D gene unclear. Trimming took off 1 base at V and 5 bases at J, with 14 bases between the two ends. The CDR3 sequence is 14 residues long. Germline V gene data show CDR1 as DFQATT and CDR2 as SNEGSKA (reference sequence). The CDR3 nucleotides read TGCAGTGCTAGAGTTCTGGCGGCGAGGGAGACCCAGTACTTC. This codes for CSARVLAARETQYF.

This clonotype was observed a handful of times. A junction boundary mismatches the germline segment, possibly from a read error. V usage is TRBV2 and J usage is TRBJ1-6, with TRBD1 identical over 8 bases. Per the germline V gene, CDR1 is SNHLY and CDR2 is FYNNEI. The CDR3 length is 14 residues. The CDR3 sequence is CASLQGDGDSPLNF. DNA of the CDR3: TGTGCCAGCTTACAGGGGGATGGTGATTCACCCCTCAACTTT.

This clonotype has ten or more counts. V and J are TRBV6-6 and TRBJ1-4, with a possible D match to TRBD1 (6 bases). The germline CDR1 and CDR2 sequences are MNHNY and SVGAGI (reference sequence). Trimming took off 6 bases at V and 4 bases at J, with 15 bases between the two ends. The CDR3 has 15 amino acids. DNA for the CDR3: TGTGCCAGCAGAGACAGGATCCTGGGTAATGAAAAACTGTTTTTT. Protein product: CASRDRILGNEKLFF.

This clonotype was seen ten or more times. The V call is TRBV24-1, the J call TRBJ2-3; D is ambiguous. Germline lookup yields CDR1 KGHDR and CDR2 SFDVKD. The CDR3 spans 15 residues. The V gene lost 6 bases and the J gene lost 6 bases, with 18 bases spanning the gap. The CDR3 sequence is CATSTPVAGRDTQYF. The CDR3 DNA follows: TGTGCCACCAGTACCCCAGTCGCCGGAAGGGATACGCAGTATTTT.

This clonotype was seen ten or more times. V usage is TRBV20-1 and J usage is TRBJ1-1; D may be TRBD1 (5 bases). The germline V gene has CDR1 DFQATT and CDR2 SNEGSKA (reference sequence). This CDR3 spans 13 amino acids. Trimming cost V 2 bases and J 8 bases, with 15 bases left between them. CDR3 DNA: TGCAGTGCTAGATCTCCCGGGGCCCGAGAAGCTTTCTTT. Protein product: CSARSPGAREAFF.

At least ten counts were recorded for this clonotype. The chain recombines TRBV5-8 with TRBJ2-3, with TRBD2 identical over 10 bases. From germline, CDR1 is SGHTS and CDR2 YDEGEE. CDR3 length: 19 amino acids. V gave up 4 bases and J gave up 8 bases; unmatched junction bases: 22. Here the CDR3 DNA reads TGTGCCAGCAGCCCAACCCGGAGTAGCGGGGGGACACCTTTGGGTACGCAGTATTTT. As protein: CASSPTRSSGGTPLGTQYF.

As regards this clonotype: This may be a read error, as it is one base from a much larger clone. J is TRBJ2-3 and V is TRBV6-1; TRBD1 or TRBD2 may be the D gene (5 bases each). Germline V gene sequence: CDR1 MNHNS, CDR2 SASEGT. The CDR3 is made up of 15 amino acids. CDR3 amino acids: CASSDSGRSTGTQYF. In DNA form, the CDR3 reads TGTGCCAGCAGTGATTCGGGGCGAAGCACAGGTACGCAGTATTTT.

The table lists this clonotype with many counts. V is TRBV20-1 and J is TRBJ2-3; 7 positions match TRBD1. Germline loops: CDR1 DFQATT, CDR2 SNEGSKA (reference sequence). Trimming removed 4 bases from V and 6 bases from J; junction bases left unmatched: 10. The CDR3 covers 14 residues. For the CDR3, the DNA is TGCAGTGCTAACCCGAGGACAGGACGGGATACGCAGTATTTT. Its translation: CSANPRTGRDTQYF.

This clonotype was detected ten times or more. The rearrangement joins TRBV27 to TRBJ1-2, with a tentative D call TRBD1 (6 bases). CDR3 size: 13 residues. Germline values: CDR1 MNHEY, CDR2 SMNVEV (reference sequence). Trimming left V 8 bases short and J 2 bases short, with 12 bases between. CDR3 region: CASSQGQNYGYTF. DNA of the CDR3: TGTGCCAGCTCACAAGGACAGAACTATGGCTACACCTTC.

This clonotype was observed many times. The chain is built from TRBV3-1 and TRBJ2-3, with D hard to call. Germline V gives CDR1 LGHDT, CDR2 YNNKEL (reference sequence). This CDR3 contains 12 residues. V lost 1 base and J lost 6, with 5 bases in between. CDR3 sequence (DNA): TGTGCCAGCAGCCAAGGTTGGGATACGCAGTATTTT. Translating it yields CASSQGWDTQYF.

The rearrangement uses TRBV25-1 and TRBJ2-5, with D hard to call. This CDR3 region has 11 residues. The V end was cut by 4 bases, the J end by 6 bases, with 6 bases between. CDR1 MGHDK and CDR2 SYGVNS come from the germline V gene. The CDR3 DNA follows: TGTGCCAGCAGTGGGCTGCAGACCCAGTACTTC. Translated, it gives CASSGLQTQYF.

This clonotype was detected ten times or more. The chain uses TRBV4-1 and TRBJ2-6, with D possibly matching TRBD1 (5 bases). This CDR3 spans 20 amino acids. V lost 0 bases to trimming and J lost 1 base, with 19 bases between them. Germline CDR1 MGHRA, CDR2 YSYEKL. CDR3 nucleotides: TGCGCCAGCAGCCAAGATATGGTCCCAGGGTTATATTCTGGGGCCAACGTCCTGACTTTC. Its protein product is CASSQDMVPGLYSGANVLTF.

This clonotype came up many times. The J gene is TRBJ2-2, the V gene TRBV10-2; no firm D call. The CDR3 is 13 amino acids. Germline V gives CDR1 WSHSY, CDR2 SAAADI. V gave up 2 bases and J gave up 5 bases, with 6 bases separating them. The chain's CDR3 is CASSEELTGELFF. Here the CDR3 DNA reads TGCGCCAGCAGTGAGGAGTTAACCGGGGAGCTGTTTTTT.

A note on this clonotype: Without the conserved terminal phenylalanine or tryptophan, this CDR3 likely stems from a read error. The chain is built from TRBV5-1 and TRBJ1-4; perhaps TRBD1 as D (5 bases). CDR1 and CDR2 from the germline V gene are SGHRS and YFSETQ. V was pared by 4 bases and J by 4 bases, with 8 bases between. The CDR3 extends over 13 amino acids. The chain's CDR3 is CASSRGGNEKLFI. The CDR3 DNA sequence: TGCGCCAGCAGCCGGGGGGGTAATGAAAAACTGTTTATT.

This clonotype was detected many times. V usage is TRBV3-1 and J usage is TRBJ2-3, with a possible D match to TRBD2 (6 bases). In germline, CDR1 is LGHDT, CDR2 YNNKEL (reference sequence). V lost 1 base and J 4 bases, leaving 6 bases between the germline ends. CDR3 length equals 13 residues. CDR3 protein: CASSQGLADTQYF. The CDR3 region has the DNA TGTGCCAGCAGCCAAGGACTAGCAGATACGCAGTATTTT.

This clonotype was picked up many times. The V and J genes are TRBV27 and TRBJ2-1; D may be TRBD2 (6 bases). Germline V gene sequence: CDR1 MNHEY, CDR2 SMNVEV (reference sequence). The ends were cut back, 4 bases at V and 5 bases at J, with 12 bases in the middle. The CDR3 has 14 residues. The chain's CDR3 is CASSYGGKNNEQFF. The CDR3 DNA reads as TGTGCCAGCAGTTATGGCGGGAAAAACAATGAGCAGTTCTTC.

Many counts were recorded for this clonotype. The genes are TRBV7-9 and TRBJ2-7; TRBD1 might be the D (5 bases). From germline, CDR1 is SEHNR and CDR2 FQNEAQ (reference sequence). V lost 5 bases and J 1 base, leaving 18 bases between the germline ends. This CDR3 has 16 residues. Written as DNA, the CDR3 is TGTGCCAGCAGCCCCGCCCAGGGCTTTGATTCCTACGAGCAGTACTTC. Translated: CASSPAQGFDSYEQYF.

This clonotype occurred many times. The gene calls are TRBV5-6 and TRBJ1-5; D unclear. The CDR3 extends over 12 amino acids. Germline assignment: CDR1 SGHDT and CDR2 YYEEEE. The V end was cut by 0 bases, the J end by 5 bases, with 3 bases between. CDR3 protein: CASSLGDQPQHF. Written as DNA, the CDR3 is TGTGCCAGCAGCTTGGGGGATCAGCCCCAGCATTTT. Looking up the rest from reference TRBV5-6 and TRBJ1-5 gives the full variable domain: DAGVTQSPTHLIKTRGQQVTLRCSPKSGHDTVSWYQQALGQGPQFIFQYYEEEERQRGNFPDRFSGHQFPNYSSELNVNALLLGDSALYLCASSLGDQPQHFGDGTRLSIL.

This clonotype came up a few times. One junction end does not reproduce the germline sequence, and a read error may be involved. The genes are TRBV7-8 and TRBJ1-5, with 8 bases aligning to TRBD1. The CDR3 length is 18 residues. Per the germline V gene, CDR1 is SGHVS and CDR2 is FQNEAQ. The chain's CDR3 is CASSYTLPHRGGGQPQNF. In DNA, the CDR3 is TGTGCCAGCAGCTACACCCTTCCACACAGGGGGGGCGGTCAGCCCCAGAATTTT.

This clonotype was seen ten or more times. This chain connects TRBV5-1 to TRBJ1-1; a possible D gene is TRBD1 (5 bases). Trimming shortened V by 5 bases and J by 2 bases, and 10 bases separated the two germline ends. This CDR3 is 13 amino acids long. CDR1 is SGHRS, CDR2 YFSETQ, per germline. CDR3 in amino acids: CASRFDSNTEAFF. In DNA, the CDR3 is TGCGCCAGCAGGTTCGACAGCAACACTGAAGCTTTCTTT.

This clonotype was picked up many times. The V gene is TRBV4-1, the J gene TRBJ2-7, with TRBD1 identical over 7 bases. J lost 3 bases, V lost 0 bases, and 11 bases had no gene match. The CDR3 contains 17 residues. CDR1 and CDR2 from the germline V gene are MGHRA and YSYEKL. This CDR3 is CASSQEPPGQFYYEQYF. The CDR3 DNA sequence: TGCGCCAGCAGCCAAGAGCCCCCGGGACAGTTTTACTACGAGCAGTACTTC.

This clonotype was observed a handful of times. The rearrangement links TRBV20-1 to TRBJ1-5; 8 bases fit TRBD1. CDR1 and CDR2 from the germline V gene are DFQATT and SNEGSKA (reference sequence). The CDR3 runs 14 residues. After removal of 0 bases from V and 6 bases from J, the junction contained 4 bases not matched to a gene. CDR3 residues: CSARDQGAGQPQHF. The CDR3 bases are TGCAGTGCTAGAGACCAGGGGGCCGGTCAGCCCCAGCATTTT.